In this sample, the clone carrying this TCR beta chain turned up many times. Its antigen is still unknown. With 5 bases removed from V and 4 bases from J, the gap between germline ends came to 8 bases. CDR3 length: 12 residues. TCRdb reprocessed the 5' RACE reads via MiXCR and lists one record per CDR3 protein. The sample consists of a few hundred thousand distinct CDR3 sequences, about 4% of them appearing once. The data are from a study of T cells after yellow fever vaccination. Study-level information: With SMART-Seq v4 Ultra Low Input, the fractions containing low cell numbers were prepared.

General study results and limits: When the response was secondary, it was weaker but reached its peak faster, day 5 versus 15.

V and J are TRBV12-3 or TRBV12-4 and TRBJ1-2; maybe TRBD1 (5 bases). The source was PBMCs, collected 5 days after the yellow fever booster vaccination. The origin of this receptor is a man younger than 30 who received the YFV17D yellow fever vaccine. The CDR3 reads CASSDSGYGYTF. CDR3 coding DNA: TGTGCCAGCAGTGACAGCGGCTATGGCTACACCTTC.